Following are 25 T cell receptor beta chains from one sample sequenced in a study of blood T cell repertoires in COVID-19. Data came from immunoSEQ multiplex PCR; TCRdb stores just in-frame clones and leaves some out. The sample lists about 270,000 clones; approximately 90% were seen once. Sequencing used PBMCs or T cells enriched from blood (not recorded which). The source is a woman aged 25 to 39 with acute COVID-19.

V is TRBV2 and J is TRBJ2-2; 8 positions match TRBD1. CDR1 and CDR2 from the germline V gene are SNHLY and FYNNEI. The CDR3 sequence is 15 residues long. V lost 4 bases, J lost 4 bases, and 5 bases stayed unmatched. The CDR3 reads CASSGGQGATGELFF. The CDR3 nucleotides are TGTGCCAGCAGTGGGGGCCAGGGGGCCACCGGGGAGCTGTTTTTT.

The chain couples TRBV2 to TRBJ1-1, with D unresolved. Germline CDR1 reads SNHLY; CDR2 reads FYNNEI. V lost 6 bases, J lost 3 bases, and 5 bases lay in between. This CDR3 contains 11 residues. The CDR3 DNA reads TGTGCCAGCAGCATAGACACTGAAGCTTTCTTT. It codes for CASSIDTEAFF.

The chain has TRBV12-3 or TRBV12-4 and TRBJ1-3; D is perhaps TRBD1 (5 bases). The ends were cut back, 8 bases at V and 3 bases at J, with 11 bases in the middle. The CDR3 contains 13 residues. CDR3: CASPGGVGNTIYF. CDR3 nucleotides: TGTGCCAGCCCGGGGGGAGTTGGAAACACCATATATTTT.

In DNA, the CDR3 is TGTGCCAGCAGTAACCTCGGCGGGGAGGGGTCCCAGCATTTT. Its translation is CASSNLGGEGSQHF. J is TRBJ1-5 and V is TRBV7-6, with a tentative D call TRBD1 (5 bases). Trimming cost V 6 bases and J 11 bases, with 20 bases left between them. The CDR3 is 14 residues long. Germline CDR1 reads SGHVS; CDR2 reads FNYEAQ.

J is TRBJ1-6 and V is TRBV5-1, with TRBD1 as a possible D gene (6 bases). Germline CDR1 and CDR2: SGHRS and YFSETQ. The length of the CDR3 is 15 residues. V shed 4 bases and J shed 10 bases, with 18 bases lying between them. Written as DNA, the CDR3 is TGCGCCAGCAGCACGATGACAGGTTTGAAGTCACCCCTCCACTTT. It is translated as CASSTMTGLKSPLHF.

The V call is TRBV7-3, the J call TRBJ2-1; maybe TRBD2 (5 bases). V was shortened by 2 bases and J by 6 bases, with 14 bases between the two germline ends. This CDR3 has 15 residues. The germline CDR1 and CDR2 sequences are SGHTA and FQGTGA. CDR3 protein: CASSLWHSEGNEQFF. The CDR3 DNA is TGTGCCAGCAGCTTATGGCATTCAGAGGGCAATGAGCAGTTCTTC.

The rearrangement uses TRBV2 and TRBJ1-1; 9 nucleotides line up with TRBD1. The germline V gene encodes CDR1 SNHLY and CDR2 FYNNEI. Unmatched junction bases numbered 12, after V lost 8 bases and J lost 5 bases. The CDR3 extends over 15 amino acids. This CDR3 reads CASSRTGQGKTEAFF. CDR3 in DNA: TGTGCCAGCTCGAGGACAGGACAGGGGAAGACTGAAGCTTTCTTT.

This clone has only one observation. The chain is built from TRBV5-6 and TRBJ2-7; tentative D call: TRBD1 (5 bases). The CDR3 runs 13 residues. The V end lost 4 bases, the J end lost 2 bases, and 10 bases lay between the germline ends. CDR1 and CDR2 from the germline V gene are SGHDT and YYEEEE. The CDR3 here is CASSQPGTYEQYF. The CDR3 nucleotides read TGTGCCAGCAGCCAACCAGGGACCTACGAGCAGTACTTC.

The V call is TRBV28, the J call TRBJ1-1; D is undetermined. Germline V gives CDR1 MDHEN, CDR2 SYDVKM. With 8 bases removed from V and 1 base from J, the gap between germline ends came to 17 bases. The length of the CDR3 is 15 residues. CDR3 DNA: TGTGCCAGCCCCCCCGGTTGGCAGGAGAACACTGAAGCTTTCTTT. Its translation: CASPPGWQENTEAFF.

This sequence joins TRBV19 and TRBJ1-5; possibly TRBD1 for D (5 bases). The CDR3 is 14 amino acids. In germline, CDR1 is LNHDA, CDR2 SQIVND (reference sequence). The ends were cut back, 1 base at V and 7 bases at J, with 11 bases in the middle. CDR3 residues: CASSIGQGDQPQHF. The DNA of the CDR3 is TGTGCCAGTAGTATAGGTCAGGGCGACCAGCCCCAGCATTTT.

The CDR3 region is CASTPGLAGETQYF. The CDR3 DNA reads TGTGCCAGCACCCCGGGACTAGCGGGAGAGACCCAGTACTTC. This sequence joins TRBV6-5 and TRBJ2-5; TRBD2 matches at 12 bases. The germline V gene has CDR1 MNHEY and CDR2 SVGAGI. V dropped 7 bases and J dropped 4; count of bases not matched to a gene: 4. CDR3 length: 14 residues.

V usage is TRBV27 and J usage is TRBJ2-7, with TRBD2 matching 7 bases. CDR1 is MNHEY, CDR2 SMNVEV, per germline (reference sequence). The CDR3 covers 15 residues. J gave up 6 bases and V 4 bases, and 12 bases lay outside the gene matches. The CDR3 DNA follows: TGTGCCAGCAGTTACCCCGTTGCGGGAGTTGCCGAGCAGTACTTC. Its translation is CASSYPVAGVAEQYF.

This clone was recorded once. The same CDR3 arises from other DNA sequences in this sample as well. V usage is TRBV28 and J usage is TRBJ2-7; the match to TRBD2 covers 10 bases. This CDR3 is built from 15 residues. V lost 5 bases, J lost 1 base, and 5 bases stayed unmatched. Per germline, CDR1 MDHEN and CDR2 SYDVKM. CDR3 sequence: CASSPWTSGSYEQYF. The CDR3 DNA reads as TGTGCCAGCAGTCCATGGACTAGCGGTTCCTACGAGCAGTACTTC.

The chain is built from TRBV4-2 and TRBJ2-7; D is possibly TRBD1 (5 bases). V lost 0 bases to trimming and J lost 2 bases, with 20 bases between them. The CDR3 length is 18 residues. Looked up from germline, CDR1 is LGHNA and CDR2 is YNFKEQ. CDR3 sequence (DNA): TGTGCCAGCAGCCAAGAACCCCATGGACAAAGGGCGGCCTACGAGCAGTACTTC. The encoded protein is CASSQEPHGQRAAYEQYF.

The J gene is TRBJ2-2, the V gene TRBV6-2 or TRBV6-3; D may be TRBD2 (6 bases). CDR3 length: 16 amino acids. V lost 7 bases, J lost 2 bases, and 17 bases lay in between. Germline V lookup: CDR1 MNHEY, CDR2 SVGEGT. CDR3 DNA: TGTGCCAGCACCCCAAGGAGTAGCGGTAACACCGGGGAGCTGTTTTTT. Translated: CASTPRSSGNTGELFF.

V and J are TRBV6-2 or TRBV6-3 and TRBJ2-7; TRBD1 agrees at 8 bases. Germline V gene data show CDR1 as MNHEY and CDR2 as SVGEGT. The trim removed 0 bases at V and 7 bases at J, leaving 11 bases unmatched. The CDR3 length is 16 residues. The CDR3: CASSYSRTGGRNEQYF. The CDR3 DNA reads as TGTGCCAGCAGTTACTCAAGAACAGGGGGTAGGAATGAGCAGTACTTC.

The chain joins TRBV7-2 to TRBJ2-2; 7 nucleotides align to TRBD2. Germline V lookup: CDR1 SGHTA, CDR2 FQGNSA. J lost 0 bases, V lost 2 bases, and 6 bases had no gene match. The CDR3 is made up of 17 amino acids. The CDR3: CASSLRAGRANTGELFF. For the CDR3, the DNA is TGTGCCAGCAGCTTAAGAGCGGGGAGAGCGAACACCGGGGAGCTGTTTTTT.

The chain's CDR3 is CASSVAPQEGDIQYF. The CDR3 DNA follows: TGTGCCAGCAGCGTAGCCCCGCAGGAGGGAGACATTCAGTACTTC. J is TRBJ2-4 and V is TRBV9; D is perhaps TRBD2 (6 bases). Trimming removed 0 bases at V and 8 bases at J, with 15 bases between. The CDR3 is made up of 15 amino acids. Germline-derived CDR1 and CDR2 are SGDLS and YYNGEE. Looking up the rest from reference TRBV9 and TRBJ2-4 gives the full variable domain: DSGVTQTPKHLITATGQRVTLRCSPRSGDLSVYWYQQSLDQGLQFLIQYYNGEERAKGNILERFSAQQFPDLHSELNLSSLELGDSALYFCASSVAPQEGDIQYFGAGTRLSVL.

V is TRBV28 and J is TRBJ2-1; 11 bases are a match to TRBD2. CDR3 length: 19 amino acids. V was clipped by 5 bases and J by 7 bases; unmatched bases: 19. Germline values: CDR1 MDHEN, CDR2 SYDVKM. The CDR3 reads CASSPPHLSGRATQNEQFF. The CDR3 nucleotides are TGTGCCAGCAGTCCCCCCCATCTTAGCGGGAGGGCGACACAAAATGAGCAGTTCTTC.

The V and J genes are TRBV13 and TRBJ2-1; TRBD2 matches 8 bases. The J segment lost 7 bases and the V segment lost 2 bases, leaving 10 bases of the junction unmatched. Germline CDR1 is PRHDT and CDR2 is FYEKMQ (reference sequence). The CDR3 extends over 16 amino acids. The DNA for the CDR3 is TGTGCCAGCAGCTTACTCACTAGCGGAGCGGGGAATGAGCAGTTCTTC. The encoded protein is CASSLLTSGAGNEQFF.

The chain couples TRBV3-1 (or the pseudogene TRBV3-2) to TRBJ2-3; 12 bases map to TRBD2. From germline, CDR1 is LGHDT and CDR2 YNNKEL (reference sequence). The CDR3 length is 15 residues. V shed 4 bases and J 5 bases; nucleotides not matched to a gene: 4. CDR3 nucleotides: TGTGCCAGCAGCCGACTAGCGGGAGAAGGAGATACGCAGTATTTT. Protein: CASSRLAGEGDTQYF.

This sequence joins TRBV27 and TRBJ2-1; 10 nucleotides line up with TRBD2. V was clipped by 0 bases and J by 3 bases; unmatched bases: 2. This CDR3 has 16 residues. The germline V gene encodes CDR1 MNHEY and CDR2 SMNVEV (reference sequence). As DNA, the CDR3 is TGTGCCAGCAGTTTATCGATAGCGGGAGGCTACAATGAGCAGTTCTTC. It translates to CASSLSIAGGYNEQFF.

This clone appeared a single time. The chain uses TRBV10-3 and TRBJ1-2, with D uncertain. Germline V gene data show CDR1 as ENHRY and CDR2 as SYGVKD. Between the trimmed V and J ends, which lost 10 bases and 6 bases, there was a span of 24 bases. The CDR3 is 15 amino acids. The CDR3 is CATLGDVRPDDGYTF. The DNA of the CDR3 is TGTGCCACCCTGGGTGATGTCAGGCCTGACGATGGCTACACCTTC.

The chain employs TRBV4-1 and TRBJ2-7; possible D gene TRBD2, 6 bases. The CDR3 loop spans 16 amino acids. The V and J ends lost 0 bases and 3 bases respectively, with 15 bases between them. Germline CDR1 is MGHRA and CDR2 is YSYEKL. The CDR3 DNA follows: TGCGCCAGCAGCCAAGATTTTGCGGGAAAAGTCTACGAGCAGTACTTC. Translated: CASSQDFAGKVYEQYF.

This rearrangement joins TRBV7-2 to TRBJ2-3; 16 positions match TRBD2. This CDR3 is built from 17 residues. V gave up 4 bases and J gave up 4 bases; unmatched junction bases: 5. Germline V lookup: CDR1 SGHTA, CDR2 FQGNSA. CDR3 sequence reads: CASSSGLAGGRSDTQYF. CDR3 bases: TGTGCCAGCAGCTCGGGACTAGCGGGAGGGAGGTCAGATACGCAGTATTTT.